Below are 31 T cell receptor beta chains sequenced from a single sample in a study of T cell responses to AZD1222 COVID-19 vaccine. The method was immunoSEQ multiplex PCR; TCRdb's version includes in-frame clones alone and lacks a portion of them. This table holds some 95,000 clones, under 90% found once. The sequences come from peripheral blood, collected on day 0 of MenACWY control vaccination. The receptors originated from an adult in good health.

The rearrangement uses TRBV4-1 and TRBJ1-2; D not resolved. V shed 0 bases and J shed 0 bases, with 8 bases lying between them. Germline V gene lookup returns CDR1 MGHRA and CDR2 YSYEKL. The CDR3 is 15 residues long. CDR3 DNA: TGCGCCAGCAGCCAAGAGGGATCCCCTAACTATGGCTACACCTTC. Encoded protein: CASSQEGSPNYGYTF.

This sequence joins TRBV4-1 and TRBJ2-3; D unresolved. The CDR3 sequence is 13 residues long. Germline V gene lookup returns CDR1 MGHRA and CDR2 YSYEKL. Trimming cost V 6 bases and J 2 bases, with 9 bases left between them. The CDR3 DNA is TGCGCCAGCAGTCCCCTAAACACAGATACGCAGTATTTT. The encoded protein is CASSPLNTDTQYF.

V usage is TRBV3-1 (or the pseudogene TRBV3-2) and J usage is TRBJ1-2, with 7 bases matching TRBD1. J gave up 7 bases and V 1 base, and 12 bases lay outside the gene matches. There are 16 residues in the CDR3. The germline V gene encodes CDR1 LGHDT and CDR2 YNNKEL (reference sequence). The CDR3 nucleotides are TGTGCCAGCAGCCAAGTCCCGACAGGGAGGAAGGGTGGCTACACCTTC. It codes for CASSQVPTGRKGGYTF.

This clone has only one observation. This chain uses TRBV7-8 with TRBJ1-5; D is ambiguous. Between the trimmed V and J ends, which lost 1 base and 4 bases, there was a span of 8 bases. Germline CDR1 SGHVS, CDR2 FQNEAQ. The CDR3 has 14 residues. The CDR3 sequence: CASSLDGPNQPQHF. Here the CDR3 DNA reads TGTGCCAGCAGCTTAGATGGGCCTAATCAGCCCCAGCATTTT.

CDR3 region: CASSLTGVYEQYF. In nucleotides, the CDR3 is TGTGCCAGCAGTCTGACAGGGGTCTACGAGCAGTACTTC. This chain connects TRBV6-5 to TRBJ2-7, with TRBD1 identical over 8 bases. Germline CDR1 reads MNHEY; CDR2 reads SVGAGI. The CDR3 runs 13 residues. The J segment lost 3 bases and the V segment lost 5 bases, leaving 3 bases of the junction unmatched.

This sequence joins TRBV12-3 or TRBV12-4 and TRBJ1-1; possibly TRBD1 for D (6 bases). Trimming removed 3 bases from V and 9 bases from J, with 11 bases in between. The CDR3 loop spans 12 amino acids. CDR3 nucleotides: TGTGCCAGCAGTTTGGGGGCCAGCCAAGCTTTCTTT. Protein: CASSLGASQAFF.

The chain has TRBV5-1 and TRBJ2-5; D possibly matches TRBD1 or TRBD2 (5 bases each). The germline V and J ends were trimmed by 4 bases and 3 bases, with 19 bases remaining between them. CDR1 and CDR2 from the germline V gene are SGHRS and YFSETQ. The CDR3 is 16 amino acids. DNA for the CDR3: TGCGCCAGCAGCCCGGGAATTGGGGGTGGAAAAGAGACCCAGTACTTC. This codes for CASSPGIGGGKETQYF.

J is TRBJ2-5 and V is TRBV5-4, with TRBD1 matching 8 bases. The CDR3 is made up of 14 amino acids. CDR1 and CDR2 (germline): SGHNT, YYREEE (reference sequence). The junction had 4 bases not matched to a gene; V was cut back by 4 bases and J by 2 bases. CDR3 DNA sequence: TGTGCCAGCAGCGGCCGGACAGGGCAAGAGACCCAGTACTTC. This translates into CASSGRTGQETQYF.

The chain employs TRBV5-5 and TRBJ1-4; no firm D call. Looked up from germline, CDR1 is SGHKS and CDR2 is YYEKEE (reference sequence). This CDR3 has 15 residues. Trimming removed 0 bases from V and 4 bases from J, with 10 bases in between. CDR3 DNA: TGTGCCAGCAGCTTGGCCTGGCGGTATAATGAAAAACTGTTTTTT. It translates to CASSLAWRYNEKLFF.

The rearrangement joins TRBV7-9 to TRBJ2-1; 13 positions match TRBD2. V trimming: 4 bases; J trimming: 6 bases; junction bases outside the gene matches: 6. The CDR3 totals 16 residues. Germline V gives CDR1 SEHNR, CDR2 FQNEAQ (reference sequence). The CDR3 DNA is TGTGCCAGCAGCTCTACTAGCGGGGGGGCCCCCAATGAGCAGTTCTTC. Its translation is CASSSTSGGAPNEQFF.

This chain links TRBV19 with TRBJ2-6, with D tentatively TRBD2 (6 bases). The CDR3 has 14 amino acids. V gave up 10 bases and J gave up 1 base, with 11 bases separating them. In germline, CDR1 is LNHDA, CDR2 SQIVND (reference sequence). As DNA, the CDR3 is TGTGCCACCACGGCGGGGTCTGGGGCCAACGTCCTGACTTTC. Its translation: CATTAGSGANVLTF.

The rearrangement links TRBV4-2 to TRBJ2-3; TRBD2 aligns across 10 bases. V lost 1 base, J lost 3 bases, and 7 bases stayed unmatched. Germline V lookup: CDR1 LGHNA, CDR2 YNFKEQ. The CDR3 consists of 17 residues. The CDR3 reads CASSQVMSSGGTDTQYF. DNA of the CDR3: TGTGCCAGCAGCCAAGTAATGTCTAGCGGGGGTACAGATACGCAGTATTTT.

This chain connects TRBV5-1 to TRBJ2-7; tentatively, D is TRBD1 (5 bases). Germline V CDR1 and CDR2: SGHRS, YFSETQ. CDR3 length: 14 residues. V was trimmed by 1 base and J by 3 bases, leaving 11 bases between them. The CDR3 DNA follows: TGCGCCAGCAGCTTGAGGCCCAGGGTCTACGAGCAGTACTTC. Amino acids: CASSLRPRVYEQYF.

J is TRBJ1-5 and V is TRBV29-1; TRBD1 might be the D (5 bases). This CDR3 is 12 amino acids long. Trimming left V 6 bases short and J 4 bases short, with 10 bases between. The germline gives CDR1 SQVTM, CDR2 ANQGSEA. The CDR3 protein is CSVANRNQPQHF. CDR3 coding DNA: TGCAGCGTGGCTAACAGGAATCAGCCCCAGCATTTT.

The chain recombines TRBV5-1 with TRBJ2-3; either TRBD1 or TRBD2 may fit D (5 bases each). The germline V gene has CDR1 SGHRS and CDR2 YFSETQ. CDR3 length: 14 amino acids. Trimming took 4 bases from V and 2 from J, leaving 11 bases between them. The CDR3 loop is CASSPGPNTDTQYF. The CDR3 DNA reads TGCGCCAGCAGCCCGGGACCGAACACAGATACGCAGTATTTT.

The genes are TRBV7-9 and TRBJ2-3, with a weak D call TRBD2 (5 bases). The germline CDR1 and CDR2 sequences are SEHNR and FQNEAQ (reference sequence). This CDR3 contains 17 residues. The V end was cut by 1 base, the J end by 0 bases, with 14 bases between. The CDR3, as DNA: TGTGCCAGCAGCTTAGTTTTGGCGGGCGGAAGCACAGATACGCAGTATTTT. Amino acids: CASSLVLAGGSTDTQYF.

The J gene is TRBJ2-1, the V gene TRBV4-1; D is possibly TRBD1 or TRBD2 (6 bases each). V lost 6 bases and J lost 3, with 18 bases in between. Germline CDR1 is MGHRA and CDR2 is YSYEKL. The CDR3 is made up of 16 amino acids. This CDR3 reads CASREGEGGLYNEQFF. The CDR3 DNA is TGCGCCAGCAGGGAGGGGGAAGGAGGTCTCTACAATGAGCAGTTCTTC.

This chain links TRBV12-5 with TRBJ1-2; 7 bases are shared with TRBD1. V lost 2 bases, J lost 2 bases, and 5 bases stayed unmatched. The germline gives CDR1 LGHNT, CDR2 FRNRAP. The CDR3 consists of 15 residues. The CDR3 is CASGLTSTGNYGYTF. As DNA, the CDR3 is TGTGCTAGTGGTTTGACCTCGACAGGGAACTATGGCTACACCTTC. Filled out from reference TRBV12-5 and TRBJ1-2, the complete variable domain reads DARVTQTPRHKVTEMGQEVTMRCQPILGHNTVFWYRQTMMQGLELLAYFRNRAPLDDSGMPKDRFSAEMPDATLATLKIQPSEPRDSAVYFCASGLTSTGNYGYTFGSGTRLTVV.

The CDR3 region is CASSVDRGRVYQETQYF. The CDR3 DNA is TGTGCCAGCAGCGTGGACAGGGGGCGCGTTTACCAAGAGACCCAGTACTTC. The chain carries TRBV7-3 and TRBJ2-5; 11 bases align to TRBD1. Trimming cost V 5 bases and J 0 bases; bases outside gene matches: 8. CDR1 and CDR2 from the germline V gene are SGHTA and FQGTGA. The CDR3 length is 17 residues.

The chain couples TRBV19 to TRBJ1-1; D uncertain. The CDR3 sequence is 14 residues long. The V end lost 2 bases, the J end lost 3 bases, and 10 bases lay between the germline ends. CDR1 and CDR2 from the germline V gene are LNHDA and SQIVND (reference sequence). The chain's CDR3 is CASSIIGQDTEAFF. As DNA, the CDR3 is TGTGCCAGTAGTATAATAGGGCAAGACACTGAAGCTTTCTTT.

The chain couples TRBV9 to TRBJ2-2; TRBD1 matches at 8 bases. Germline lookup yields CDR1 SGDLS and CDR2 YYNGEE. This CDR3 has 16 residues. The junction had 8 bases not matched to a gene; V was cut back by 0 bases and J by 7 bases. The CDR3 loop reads CASSVAPTGGHGELFF. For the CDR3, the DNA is TGTGCCAGCAGCGTAGCCCCAACAGGGGGTCACGGGGAGCTGTTTTTT. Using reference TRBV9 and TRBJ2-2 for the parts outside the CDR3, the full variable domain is DSGVTQTPKHLITATGQRVTLRCSPRSGDLSVYWYQQSLDQGLQFLIQYYNGEERAKGNILERFSAQQFPDLHSELNLSSLELGDSALYFCASSVAPTGGHGELFFGEGSRLTVL.

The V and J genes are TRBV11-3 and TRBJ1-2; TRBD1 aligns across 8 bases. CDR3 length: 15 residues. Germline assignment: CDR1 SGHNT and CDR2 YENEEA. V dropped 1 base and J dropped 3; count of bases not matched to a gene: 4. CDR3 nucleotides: TGTGCCAGCAGCTTAGGGACAGGGTCGGACTATGGCTACACCTTC. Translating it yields CASSLGTGSDYGYTF.

The CDR3 bases are TGTGCCAGCAGCTTAGGGGGGCTTCCTAGCGAGCAGTACTTC. Protein: CASSLGGLPSEQYF. The rearrangement links TRBV11-3 to TRBJ2-7, with TRBD1 as a possible D gene (6 bases). Trimming stripped 1 base from V and 6 bases from J, with 13 bases between. This CDR3 comprises 14 residues. CDR1 is SGHNT and CDR2 is YENEEA in the germline V gene.

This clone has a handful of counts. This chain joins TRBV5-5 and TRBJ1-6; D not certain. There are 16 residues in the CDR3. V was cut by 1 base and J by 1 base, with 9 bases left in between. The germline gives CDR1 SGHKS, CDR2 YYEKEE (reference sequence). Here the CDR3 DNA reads TGTGCCAGCAGCTTGACCGGGCAATCCTATAATTCACCCCTCCACTTT. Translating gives CASSLTGQSYNSPLHF.

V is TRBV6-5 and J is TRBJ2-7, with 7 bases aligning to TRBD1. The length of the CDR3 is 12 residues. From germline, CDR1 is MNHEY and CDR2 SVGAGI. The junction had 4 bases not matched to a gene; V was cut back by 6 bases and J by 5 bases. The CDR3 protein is CASSDDRDEQYF. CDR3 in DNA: TGTGCCAGCAGCGATGACAGGGACGAGCAGTACTTC.

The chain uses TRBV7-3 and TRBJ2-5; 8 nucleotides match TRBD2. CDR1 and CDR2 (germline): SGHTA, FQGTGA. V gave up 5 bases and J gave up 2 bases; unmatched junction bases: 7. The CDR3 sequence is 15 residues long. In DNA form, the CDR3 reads TGTGCCAGCAGCCTCACGGGGGGGAAACAAGAGACCCAGTACTTC. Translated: CASSLTGGKQETQYF.

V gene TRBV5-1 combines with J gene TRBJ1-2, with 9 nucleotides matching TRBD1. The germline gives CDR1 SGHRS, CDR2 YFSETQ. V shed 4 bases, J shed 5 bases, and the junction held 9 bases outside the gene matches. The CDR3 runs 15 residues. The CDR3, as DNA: TGCGCCAGCAGCCCCGACAGGGGGGCTGGGTATGGCTACACCTTC. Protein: CASSPDRGAGYGYTF.

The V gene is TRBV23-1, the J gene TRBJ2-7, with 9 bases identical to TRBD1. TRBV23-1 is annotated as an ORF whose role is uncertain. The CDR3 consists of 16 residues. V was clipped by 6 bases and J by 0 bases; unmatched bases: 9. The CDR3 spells CASRHTGQGGSYEQYF. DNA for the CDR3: TGCGCCAGCAGGCACACGGGACAGGGTGGCTCCTACGAGCAGTACTTC.

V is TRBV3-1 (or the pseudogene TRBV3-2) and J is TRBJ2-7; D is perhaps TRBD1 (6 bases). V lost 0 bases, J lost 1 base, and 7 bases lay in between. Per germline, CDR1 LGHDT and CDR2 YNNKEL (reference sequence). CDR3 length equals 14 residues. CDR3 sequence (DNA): TGTGCCAGCAGCCAAGAGGGACATTCCTACGAGCAGTACTTC. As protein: CASSQEGHSYEQYF.

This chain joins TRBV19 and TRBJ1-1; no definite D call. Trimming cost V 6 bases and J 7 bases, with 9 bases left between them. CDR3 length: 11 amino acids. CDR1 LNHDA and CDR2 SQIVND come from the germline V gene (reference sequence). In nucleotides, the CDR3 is TGTGCCAGTAGAGGGCATTATGAAGCTTTCTTT. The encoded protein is CASRGHYEAFF. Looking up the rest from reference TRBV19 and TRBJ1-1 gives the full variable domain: DGGITQSPKYLFRKEGQNVTLSCEQNLNHDAMYWYRQDPGQGLRLIYYSQIVNDFQKGDIAEGYSVSREKKESFPLTVTSAQKNPTAFYLCASRGHYEAFFGQGTRLTVV.

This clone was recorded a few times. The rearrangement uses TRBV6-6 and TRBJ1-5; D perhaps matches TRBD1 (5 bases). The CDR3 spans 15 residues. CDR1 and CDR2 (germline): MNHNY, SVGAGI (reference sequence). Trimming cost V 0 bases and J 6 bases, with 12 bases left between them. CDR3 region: CASSYSQETGQPQHF. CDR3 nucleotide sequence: TGTGCCAGCAGTTACTCACAGGAAACGGGTCAGCCCCAGCATTTT.